These T cell receptor beta chains were read from a single sample in a study of PD-L1 blockade in urothelial cancer. Method: immunoSEQ multiplex PCR; TCRdb's copy keeps in-frame clones and lacks some. In the table there are tens of thousands of clones, 60% to 85% of which are singletons. The specimen comprised PBMCs, sampled around atezolizumab (anti-PD-L1) treatment. These receptors all stem from a man between 70 and 80 years old with urothelial cancer. Each CDR3 is given with its conserved first and last residue. A D gene is named only where the DNA matches it firmly. Clone size is given for some rows only: seen once, a few or many times, or a class if the clone is expanded.

d_gene: TRBD1; j_gene: TRBJ1-2; v_gene: TRBV10-3; abundance: NA; CDR3nt: TGTGCCATCAGTACCACTCCGGACAGGGGGCAGGATGGCTACACCTTC; CDR3aa: CAISTTPDRGQDGYTF
d_gene: NA; j_gene: TRBJ2-7; v_gene: TRBV5-6; abundance: NA; CDR3nt: TGTGCCAGCAGCTTCTTGTACGAGCAGTACTTC; CDR3aa: CASSFLYEQYF
d_gene: TRBD2; j_gene: TRBJ2-3; v_gene: TRBV5-1; abundance: NA; CDR3nt: TGCGCCAGCAGCCCACGTAGCGGGAGGGGGGCAGATACGCAGTATTTT; CDR3aa: CASSPRSGRGADTQYF
d_gene: NA; j_gene: TRBJ1-4; v_gene: TRBV27; abundance: few; CDR3nt: TGTGCCAGCAGTCCTTATCGCGCAACTAATGAAAAACTGTTTTTT; CDR3aa: CASSPYRATNEKLFF
d_gene: NA; j_gene: TRBJ2-7; v_gene: TRBV27; abundance: NA; CDR3nt: TGTGCCAGCAGGTTACTAGGAGACTCCTACGAGCAGTACTTC; CDR3aa: CASRLLGDSYEQYF
d_gene: NA; j_gene: TRBJ2-3; v_gene: TRBV5-1; abundance: NA; CDR3nt: TGCGCCAGCAGCTTTGGAGCGAGCACAGATACGCAGTATTTT; CDR3aa: CASSFGASTDTQYF
d_gene: NA; j_gene: TRBJ1-5; v_gene: TRBV7-3; abundance: NA; CDR3nt: TGTGCCAGCAGCTTAGTGGCGGTTCGACAGCCCCAGCATTTT; CDR3aa: CASSLVAVRQPQHF
d_gene: TRBD1; j_gene: TRBJ1-5; v_gene: TRBV11-3; abundance: once; CDR3nt: TGTGCCAGCAGGCCAGGGGGAAACCAGCCCCAGCATTTT; CDR3aa: CASRPGGNQPQHF
d_gene: TRBD2; j_gene: TRBJ2-1; v_gene: TRBV4-3; abundance: NA; CDR3nt: TGCGCCAGCAGCCTCGAGGGTAGCGGGGGGGCGGATGAGCAGTTCTTC; CDR3aa: CASSLEGSGGADEQFF
d_gene: NA; j_gene: TRBJ1-6; v_gene: TRBV9; abundance: NA; CDR3nt: TGTGCCAGCAGCCCCCGTGGAGGGAATTCACCCCTCCACTTT; CDR3aa: CASSPRGGNSPLHF
d_gene: NA; j_gene: TRBJ1-1; v_gene: TRBV2; abundance: NA; CDR3nt: TGTGCCAGCAGGAGGCAGGGGATATTGAGGGTCACTGAAGCTTTCTTT; CDR3aa: CASRRQGILRVTEAFF
d_gene: NA; j_gene: TRBJ1-2; v_gene: TRBV5-1; abundance: NA; CDR3nt: TGCGCCAGCAGCTTGGGACAGAACTATGGCTACACCTTC; CDR3aa: CASSLGQNYGYTF
d_gene: TRBD1; j_gene: TRBJ2-1; v_gene: TRBV5-1; abundance: NA; CDR3nt: TGCGCCAGCAGCTTAACCGGGACAGGGGCCAACAATGAGCAGTTCTTC; CDR3aa: CASSLTGTGANNEQFF
d_gene: TRBD1; j_gene: TRBJ1-2; v_gene: TRBV29-1; abundance: few; CDR3nt: TGCAGCGCCGGAAATGCCGGGACAGCGAACTATGGCTACACCTTC; CDR3aa: CSAGNAGTANYGYTF
d_gene: NA; j_gene: TRBJ1-1; v_gene: TRBV27; abundance: NA; CDR3nt: TGTGCCAGCAGTTTACCGGGGAACACTGAAGCTTTCTTT; CDR3aa: CASSLPGNTEAFF
d_gene: TRBD1; j_gene: TRBJ1-2; v_gene: TRBV6-5; abundance: NA; CDR3nt: TGTGCCAGTCGGGAACTCTCGACAGGGGGCTTTGGCTACACCTTC; CDR3aa: CASRELSTGGFGYTF
d_gene: NA; j_gene: TRBJ2-5; v_gene: TRBV7-3; abundance: NA; CDR3nt: TGTGCCAGCAGCATCGCGGGTCGGGGAGAGACCCAGTACTTC; CDR3aa: CASSIAGRGETQYF
d_gene: NA; j_gene: TRBJ1-6; v_gene: TRBV12-5; abundance: NA; CDR3nt: TGTGCTAGTGGTTTGCCCTCAGTTAATTCACCCCTCCACTTT; CDR3aa: CASGLPSVNSPLHF
d_gene: TRBD2; j_gene: TRBJ2-2; v_gene: TRBV11-3; abundance: NA; CDR3nt: TGTGCCAGCAGCTTAGGCGCTAGCGGGAGGGACCCCGGGGAGCTGTTTTTT; CDR3aa: CASSLGASGRDPGELFF
d_gene: NA; j_gene: TRBJ2-3; v_gene: TRBV5-6; abundance: NA; CDR3nt: TGTGCCAGCACCTCGGGAACGGTACGAACAGATACGCAGTATTTT; CDR3aa: CASTSGTVRTDTQYF
d_gene: TRBD1; j_gene: TRBJ2-3; v_gene: TRBV4-1; abundance: NA; CDR3nt: TGCGCCAGCAGCCAGTCGGACAGGGAGCCCACAGATACGCAGTATTTT; CDR3aa: CASSQSDREPTDTQYF
d_gene: NA; j_gene: TRBJ2-1; v_gene: TRBV4-2; abundance: NA; CDR3nt: TGTGCCAGCAGCCAAGAACCTCTAGGTAGCTCCTACAATGAGCAGTTCTTC; CDR3aa: CASSQEPLGSSYNEQFF
d_gene: NA; j_gene: TRBJ2-1; v_gene: TRBV10-3; abundance: NA; CDR3nt: TGTGCCATCAGTGAGTCGGGCTTTCTCTCCGATGAGCAGTTCTTC; CDR3aa: CAISESGFLSDEQFF
d_gene: NA; j_gene: TRBJ1-1; v_gene: TRBV7-2; abundance: NA; CDR3nt: TGTGCCAGCAGCGTAGGACAGACCCTCGGCACTGAAGCTTTCTTT; CDR3aa: CASSVGQTLGTEAFF
d_gene: NA; j_gene: TRBJ2-1; v_gene: TRBV20-1; abundance: NA; CDR3nt: TGCAGTGCTACAGGGTACAATGAGCAGTTCTTC; CDR3aa: CSATGYNEQFF
d_gene: TRBD2; j_gene: TRBJ2-7; v_gene: TRBV7-3; abundance: once; CDR3nt: TGTGCCAGCAGCTTAGAGCCGGGAGGGTACTACGAGCAGTACTTC; CDR3aa: CASSLEPGGYYEQYF